Below are 10 T cell receptor beta chains sequenced from a single sample in a study of Ad26.COV2.S vaccination and SARS-CoV-2 variants (dated by TCRdb to about 2021). What this sample's treatment or condition label stands for: 19 received Ad26.COV2.S at low or high dose, single or two shots; 5 received placebo; per-sample allocation not given. Repertoires of vaccine and placebo recipients were sequenced from samples taken on day 63 after the first injection. Libraries were prepared through the immunoSEQ multiplex PCR assay. Here the immuneACCESS table is served through TCRdb, limited to in-frame sequences with V and J called. Missing clones are a known gap in these copies; in checked studies unresolved V genes cover under half, and the rest lacks a known reason. This sample gives about 680,000 clones in total; about 90% of them show up just once. Of the sample, approximately 1.5% is held by the ten largest clones.

This specimen consisted of peripheral blood, obtained in a trial of Ad26.COV2.S vaccine versus placebo. The receptors stem from a person aged 18 to 65 who received the Ad26.COV2.S COVID-19 vaccine or a placebo.

This chain uses TRBV19 with TRBJ1-5, with TRBD1 matching over 10 bases. The germline V gene encodes CDR1 LNHDA and CDR2 SQIVND (reference sequence). V trimming: 8 bases; J trimming: 0 bases; junction bases outside the gene matches: 13. The CDR3 is 18 residues long. CDR3 sequence reads: CASDLTGGRGYSNQPQHF. Written as DNA, the CDR3 is TGTGCCAGTGACCTGACAGGGGGCCGGGGATATAGCAATCAGCCCCAGCATTTT.

The chain recombines TRBV2 with TRBJ2-7; 7 bases are shared with TRBD2. Germline CDR1 and CDR2: SNHLY and FYNNEI. V shed 0 bases and J 6 bases; nucleotides not matched to a gene: 5. CDR3 size: 14 residues. CDR3 sequence: CASSEAWGRGEQYF. Written as DNA, the CDR3 is TGTGCCAGCAGTGAAGCGTGGGGGAGGGGCGAGCAGTACTTC. Using reference TRBV2 and TRBJ2-7 for the parts outside the CDR3, the full variable domain is EPEVTQTPSHQVTQMGQEVILRCVPISNHLYFYWYRQILGQKVEFLVSFYNNEISEKSEIFDDQFSVERPDGSNFTLKIRSTKLEDSAMYFCASSEAWGRGEQYFGPGTRLTVT.

This clone turned up a few times. The rearrangement links TRBV6-5 to TRBJ1-5; no definite D call. Germline-derived CDR1 and CDR2 are MNHEY and SVGAGI. This CDR3 spans 15 amino acids. Trimming shortened V by 0 bases and J by 0 bases, and 6 bases separated the two germline ends. This CDR3 is CASSYSHYSNQPQHF. The CDR3, as DNA: TGTGCCAGCAGTTACTCGCACTATAGCAATCAGCCCCAGCATTTT.

The J gene is TRBJ2-1, the V gene TRBV3-1 (or the pseudogene TRBV3-2); 13 bases fit TRBD2. V shed 2 bases, J shed 7 bases, and the junction held 5 bases outside the gene matches. This CDR3 has 16 residues. Germline CDR1 and CDR2: LGHDT and YNNKEL (reference sequence). This CDR3 reads CASSQRTSGSSNEQFF. As DNA, the CDR3 is TGTGCCAGCAGCCAAAGGACTAGCGGGAGTTCAAATGAGCAGTTCTTC.

This chain connects TRBV2 to TRBJ2-7; D is perhaps TRBD1 (6 bases). The germline CDR1 and CDR2 sequences are SNHLY and FYNNEI. This CDR3 is 15 amino acids long. V was cut by 6 bases and J by 0 bases, with 15 bases left in between. Here the CDR3 reads CASRTRDTVSYEQYF. CDR3 DNA sequence: TGTGCCAGCAGGACCCGGGACACAGTCTCCTACGAGCAGTACTTC.

This clone was seen more than once but under ten times. This chain joins TRBV7-9 and TRBJ2-7; D uncertain. Trimming removed 2 bases at V and 2 bases at J, with 4 bases between. Germline values: CDR1 SEHNR, CDR2 FQNEAQ (reference sequence). The CDR3 loop spans 12 amino acids. The CDR3 protein is CASSLRAYEQYF. The CDR3 DNA sequence: TGTGCCAGCAGCTTAAGGGCCTACGAGCAGTACTTC.

The chain links TRBV24-1 to TRBJ2-1; 7 nucleotides align to TRBD2. The CDR3 covers 14 residues. The V gene end was trimmed by 6 bases and the J gene end by 7 bases; junction bases not matched to a gene: 8. Per germline, CDR1 KGHDR and CDR2 SFDVKD. For the CDR3, the DNA is TGTGCCACCAGTCAGGGACTAAGAAGGAATGAGCAGTTCTTC. This gives the protein CATSQGLRRNEQFF.

V is TRBV2 and J is TRBJ2-7; 8 bases match TRBD1. Germline-derived CDR1 and CDR2 are SNHLY and FYNNEI. The CDR3 length is 14 residues. Germline trimming cut 10 bases from V and 1 base from J; bases unmatched to any gene: 9. The CDR3 DNA reads TGTGCCACCCGGACAGGGCTCGCATCCTACGAGCAGTACTTC. It yields the protein CATRTGLASYEQYF.

This sequence joins TRBV3-1 (or the pseudogene TRBV3-2) and TRBJ2-3, with D perhaps matching TRBD1 or TRBD2 (5 bases each). V was pared by 4 bases and J by 8 bases, with 19 bases between. The germline gives CDR1 LGHDT, CDR2 YNNKEL (reference sequence). The CDR3 has 15 residues. CDR3 sequence: CASSPTEGSPGTQYF. CDR3 DNA sequence: TGTGCCAGCAGCCCTACCGAGGGGAGCCCAGGTACGCAGTATTTT.

This chain links TRBV6-5 with TRBJ2-5; D not resolved. V lost 6 bases, J lost 5 bases, and 13 bases lay in between. The CDR3 runs 13 residues. The germline gives CDR1 MNHEY, CDR2 SVGAGI. The CDR3 sequence is CASRGILGETQYF. Here the CDR3 DNA reads TGTGCCAGCAGGGGAATTCTAGGGGAGACCCAGTACTTC.